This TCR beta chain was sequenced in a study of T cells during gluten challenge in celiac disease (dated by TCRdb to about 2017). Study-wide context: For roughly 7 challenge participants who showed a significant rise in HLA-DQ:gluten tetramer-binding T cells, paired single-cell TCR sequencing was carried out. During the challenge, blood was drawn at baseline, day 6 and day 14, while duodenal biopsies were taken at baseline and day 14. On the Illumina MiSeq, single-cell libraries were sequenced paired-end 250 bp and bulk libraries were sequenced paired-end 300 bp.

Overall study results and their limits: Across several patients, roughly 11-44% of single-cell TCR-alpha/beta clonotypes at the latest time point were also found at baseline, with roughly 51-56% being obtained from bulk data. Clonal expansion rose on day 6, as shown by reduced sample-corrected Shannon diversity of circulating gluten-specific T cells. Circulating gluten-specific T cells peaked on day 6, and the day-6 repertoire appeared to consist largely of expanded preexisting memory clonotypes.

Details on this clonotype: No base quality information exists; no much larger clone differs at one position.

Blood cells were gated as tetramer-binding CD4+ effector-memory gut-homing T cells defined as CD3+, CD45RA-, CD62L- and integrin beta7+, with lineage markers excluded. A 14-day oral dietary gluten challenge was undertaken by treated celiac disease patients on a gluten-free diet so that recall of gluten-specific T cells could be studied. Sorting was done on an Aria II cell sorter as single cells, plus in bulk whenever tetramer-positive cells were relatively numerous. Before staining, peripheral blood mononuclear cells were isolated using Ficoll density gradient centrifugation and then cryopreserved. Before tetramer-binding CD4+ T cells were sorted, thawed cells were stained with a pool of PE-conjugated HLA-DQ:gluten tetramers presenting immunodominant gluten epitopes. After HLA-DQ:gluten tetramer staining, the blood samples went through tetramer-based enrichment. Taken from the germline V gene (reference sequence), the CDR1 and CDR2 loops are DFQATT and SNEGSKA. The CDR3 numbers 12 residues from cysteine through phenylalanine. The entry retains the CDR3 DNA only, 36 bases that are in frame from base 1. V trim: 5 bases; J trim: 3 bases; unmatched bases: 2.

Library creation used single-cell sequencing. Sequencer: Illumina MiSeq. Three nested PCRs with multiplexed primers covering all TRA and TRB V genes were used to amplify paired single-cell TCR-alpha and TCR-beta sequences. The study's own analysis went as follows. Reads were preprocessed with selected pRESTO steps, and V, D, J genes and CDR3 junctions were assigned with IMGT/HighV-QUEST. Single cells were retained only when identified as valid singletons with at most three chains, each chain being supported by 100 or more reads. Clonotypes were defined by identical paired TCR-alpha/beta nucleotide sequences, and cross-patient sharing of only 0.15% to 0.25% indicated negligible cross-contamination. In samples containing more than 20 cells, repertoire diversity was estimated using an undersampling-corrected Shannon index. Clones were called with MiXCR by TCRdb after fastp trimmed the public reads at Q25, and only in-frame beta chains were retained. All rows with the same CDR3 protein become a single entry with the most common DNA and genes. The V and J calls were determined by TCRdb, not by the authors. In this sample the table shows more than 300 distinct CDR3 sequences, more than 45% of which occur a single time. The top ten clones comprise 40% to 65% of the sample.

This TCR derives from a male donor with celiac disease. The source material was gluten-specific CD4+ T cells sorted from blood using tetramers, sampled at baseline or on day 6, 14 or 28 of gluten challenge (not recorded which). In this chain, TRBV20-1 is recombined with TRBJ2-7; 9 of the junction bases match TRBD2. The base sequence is TGCAGTGCTGGAGCGGGAGGCTACGAGCAGTACTTC. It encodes CSAGAGGYEQYF.